This T cell receptor (beta chain) was profiled in a study of T cell repertoires in cytomegalovirus infection. The wider study: Public TCR beta signatures marked donors with CMV infection and the matching HLA.

Regarding the study as a whole: Ex vivo, HLA-C-restricted CMV-specific TCR beta clonotypes prevailed over the rest of the response. The cumulative frequency of public TCR beta families identified carriers of CMV plus the relevant HLA.

Germline V gene lookup returns CDR1 MNHEY and CDR2 SMNVEV (reference sequence). CDR3 size: 15 residues. The V end was cut by 6 bases, the J end by 5 bases, with 19 bases between. TCRdb used MiXCR to reprocess the reads, holding one entry per CDR3 protein. The data hold some 900,000 distinct CDR3 sequences, with around a third observed a single time. Details on this clonotype: The antigen is unknown.

The V and J genes are TRBV27 and TRBJ1-1; perhaps TRBD1 as D (5 bases). The material was cultured CD8+ T cells from PBMCs, obtained from culture after CMV antigen stimulation. The clonotype was recovered from a human donor in good health (CMV status not recorded). Some clones in this sample may be carry-over from other donors' samples. CDR3 nucleotide sequence: TGTGCCAGCAGCCTGACAGCTACACTTGGGACTGAAGCTTTCTTT. This encodes CASSLTATLGTEAFF.